The clone carrying this T cell receptor beta chain was seen a few times. This table comes from immunoSEQ multiplex PCR, and its TCRdb copy is limited to in-frame clones, with some not included. The sample consists of approximately 190,000 clones, about 80% of them appearing once. This entry comes from a study of blood T cell repertoires in COVID-19. V shed 6 bases, J shed 5 bases, and the junction held 5 bases outside the gene matches. The CDR3 extends over 15 amino acids. The germline CDR1 and CDR2 sequences are MNHEY and SVGAGI. The TCR originated in a man in his 60s with acute or convalescent COVID-19. Sequenced material: peripheral blood. The rearrangement uses TRBV6-5 and TRBJ1-6; 9 bases are shared with TRBD1. The CDR3 sequence: CASRTRDRDNSPLHF. The CDR3, as DNA: TGTGCCAGCAGGACCCGGGACAGGGATAATTCACCCCTCCACTTT.